One T cell receptor beta chain is described in this entry. Its antigen has not been determined. Within one base of it there is no much larger clone, and no base qualities were kept. The sequencer listed for this sample is Illumina HiSeq 2500. TCR beta libraries were prepared by quantitative 5'-RACE with molecular barcodes. The published analysis was carried out like this. A new computational method, built on a probabilistic model of VDJ rearrangement, was used to identify disease-linked TCR variants. TCRdb ran its own pipeline on the public reads, namely fastp trimming at Q25 and MiXCR clone calling, and kept in-frame beta chains. Rows with one shared CDR3 protein collapse into an entry with the most common genes and DNA. V and J calls and clone size were set by TCRdb, not the authors. This sample is represented by 35,000 to 45,000 distinct CDR3 sequences; roughly 11% of them were singletons. The top ten clones comprise around 1.5% of the sample.

These data belong to a study of CD8 T cells in ankylosing spondylitis (TCRdb year 2017). Regarding the study in general: The study profiled T cell receptor beta repertoires in healthy donors and ankylosing spondylitis patients to find disease-linked TCR variants. The full study cohort was made up of about 25 ankylosing spondylitis patients and roughly 100 healthy donors. Samples of peripheral blood were taken, and for ankylosing spondylitis patients, synovial fluid was collected as well. The research as a whole found: Some motif variants were previously reported in synovial fluid and blood of reactive arthritis patients, suggesting common disease-initiation mechanisms. Blood from ankylosing spondylitis patients appeared to be characterized by a TCR beta motif composed of several highly homologous amino acid variants. The disease-linked clones were reported as significantly enriched in matched synovial fluid samples from ankylosing spondylitis patients. The disease-linked clones showed a CD8+ phenotype and occurred at relatively low frequencies in peripheral blood.

CDR1 and CDR2 are drawn from the germline V gene (reference sequence): DFQATT, SNEGSKA. The CDR3 goes from the cysteine to the phenylalanine over 18 residues. Just CDR3 DNA is preserved here, 54 bases in frame from base 1. Relative to germline, V is missing 0 bases and J is missing 5 bases, with 13 bases of the junction outside any gene match. Sequenced material: blood, either unsorted or a sorted T cell fraction (not recorded which). This clonotype was sampled from a male donor with ankylosing spondylitis or in good health (not recorded which). The rearranged segments are TRBV20-1 and TRBJ2-3; 11 of the junction bases match TRBD2. The CDR3 protein: CSARDLKGSGGALDTQYF. The sequenced DNA: TGCAGTGCTAGAGATCTTAAGGGTAGCGGGGGGGCATTAGATACGCAGTATTTT.